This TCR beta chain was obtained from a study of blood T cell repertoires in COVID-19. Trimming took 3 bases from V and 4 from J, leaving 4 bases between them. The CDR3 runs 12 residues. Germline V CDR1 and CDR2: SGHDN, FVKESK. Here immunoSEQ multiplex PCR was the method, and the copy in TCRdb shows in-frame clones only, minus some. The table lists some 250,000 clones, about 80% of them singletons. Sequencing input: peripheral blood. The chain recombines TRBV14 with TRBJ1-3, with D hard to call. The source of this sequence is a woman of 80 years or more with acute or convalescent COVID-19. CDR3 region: CASSQAGNTIYF. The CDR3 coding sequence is TGTGCCAGCAGCCAGGCCGGAAACACCATATATTTT.